This record covers a single T cell receptor (beta chain). As yet, its antigen is unknown. Tumor samples were taken before definitive surgery or chemotherapy. The record originates from a study of high-grade serous ovarian cancer treatment subgroups. Only in-frame clones appear in the TCRdb table, and some are missing; sequencing was by immunoSEQ multiplex PCR. The sample holds 15,000 to 20,000 clones, 75% seen once. The CDR3 consists of 13 residues. Germline CDR1 reads SGHNT; CDR2 reads YYREEE (reference sequence). V lost 1 base to trimming and J lost 3 bases, with 7 bases between them. General study findings and limits: Higher neoantigen levels went with greater TCR clonal relatedness. Only CDR3 was analyzed; CDR1 and CDR2 were not. Different patients shared almost no repertoire; same-patient tumors shared about 0.1 to 0.8. Bulk tumor TCR sequencing gave no spatial information.

The sample was tumor tissue. The chain combines TRBV5-4 with TRBJ1-2; maybe TRBD1 (5 bases). The TCR sequence derives from a human donor with high-grade serous ovarian cancer. Here the CDR3 reads CASSLRGDYGYTF. The CDR3 coding sequence is TGTGCCAGCAGCTTGCGGGGGGACTATGGCTACACCTTC.